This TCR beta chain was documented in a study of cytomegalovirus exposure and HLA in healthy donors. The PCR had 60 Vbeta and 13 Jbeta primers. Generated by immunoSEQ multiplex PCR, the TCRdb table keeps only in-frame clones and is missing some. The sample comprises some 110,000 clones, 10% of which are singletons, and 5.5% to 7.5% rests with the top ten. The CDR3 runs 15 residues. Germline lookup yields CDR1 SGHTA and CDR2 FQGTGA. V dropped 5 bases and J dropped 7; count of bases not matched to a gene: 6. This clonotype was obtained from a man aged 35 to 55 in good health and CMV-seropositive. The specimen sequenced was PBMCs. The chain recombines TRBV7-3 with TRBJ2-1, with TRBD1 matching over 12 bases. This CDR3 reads CASSRDRGHQNEQFF. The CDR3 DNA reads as TGTGCCAGCAGCCGGGACAGGGGGCACCAAAATGAGCAGTTCTTC.